What follows describes a single T cell receptor beta chain. Terminally differentiated effector memory CD45RA+ cells were left out of the naive CD8 fraction, which was CD45RO-negative and positively selected for CCR7. Running of the assay took place at deep level. Generated by immunoSEQ multiplex PCR, the TCRdb table keeps only in-frame clones and is missing some. The table includes about 2.1 million clones, about 94% detected once. The record originates from a study of shared clonotypes between healthy human individuals. Trimming pared 5 bases from V and 0 bases from J, leaving 7 bases between. The CDR3 totals 13 residues. Germline V gene data show CDR1 as SGDLS and CDR2 as YYNGEE.

The specimen sequenced was naive CD8+ T cells from PBMCs. The receptor was isolated from a man aged 18-30 years in good health. Some clones in this sample may be carry-over from other donors' samples. The chain has TRBV9 and TRBJ2-3; the D is unclear. The CDR3 sequence is CASRELSTDTQYF. The CDR3, as DNA: TGTGCCAGCAGGGAACTAAGCACAGATACGCAGTATTTT.